One and the same sample provided the 25 T cell receptor beta chains below, sequenced in a study of cytomegalovirus exposure and HLA in healthy donors. PCR amplification relied on 60 Vbeta primers (plus 13 Jbeta primers). Profiling relied on immunoSEQ multiplex PCR, and the TCRdb table lists in-frame clones only, not all of them. The repertoire has about 150,000 clones, around 75% of them found once; the top ten carry more than 3%. Source material: PBMCs. Receptor source: a male donor in good health and CMV-seronegative.

The chain links TRBV4-3 to TRBJ2-6; 9 nucleotides line up with TRBD1. Germline assignment: CDR1 LGHNA and CDR2 YSLEER. Trimming took 0 bases from V and 2 from J; bases not matched to a gene: 5. The CDR3 totals 18 residues. CDR3 nucleotide sequence: TGCGCCAGCAGCCAAGATCTTGGGACAGGGACTGGGGCCAACGTCCTGACTTTC. Translation gives CASSQDLGTGTGANVLTF.

The chain combines TRBV5-4 with TRBJ2-1, with 14 bases aligning to TRBD2. With 0 bases clipped from V and 7 bases from J, the junction kept 0 bases outside the gene matches. Germline CDR1 and CDR2: SGHNT and YYREEE (reference sequence). This CDR3 has 15 amino acids. This CDR3 is CASSLGTSGRNEQFF. DNA for the CDR3: TGTGCCAGCAGCTTGGGGACTAGCGGGAGGAATGAGCAGTTCTTC.

The rearrangement links TRBV10-3 to TRBJ1-5; 12 bases match TRBD1. This CDR3 is 15 amino acids long. Per germline, CDR1 ENHRY and CDR2 SYGVKD. V gave up 8 bases and J gave up 7 bases; unmatched junction bases: 9. CDR3 residues: CAIGEGTGGFQPQHF. The CDR3 bases are TGTGCCATCGGGGAAGGGACAGGGGGCTTCCAGCCCCAGCATTTT.

The CDR3 nucleotides read TGTGCCACCAGCGGTGGGACTAGCGCCAACAATGAGCAGTTCTTC. This sequence encodes CATSGGTSANNEQFF. This chain links TRBV15 with TRBJ2-1, with 10 positions matching TRBD2. The CDR3 is 15 residues long. The junction had 6 bases not matched to a gene; V was cut back by 5 bases and J by 5 bases. Germline V lookup: CDR1 LNHNV, CDR2 YYDKDF (reference sequence).

The chain is built from TRBV19 and TRBJ1-1, with D hard to call. V lost 4 bases to trimming and J lost 0 bases, with 9 bases between them. CDR1 and CDR2 (germline): LNHDA, SQIVND (reference sequence). The CDR3 runs to 14 residues. The CDR3 bases are TGTGCCAGTAGTAGGGCCTACTTGAACACTGAAGCTTTCTTT. This gives the protein CASSRAYLNTEAFF.

The chain joins TRBV11-1 to TRBJ1-1, with D maybe TRBD1 (5 bases). V lost 4 bases and J 0 bases, leaving 18 bases between the germline ends. CDR1 is SGHAT and CDR2 is FQDESV in the germline V gene (reference sequence). This CDR3 contains 17 residues. CDR3 loop: CASSSTGRGGVNTEAFF. In nucleotides, the CDR3 is TGTGCCAGCAGCTCAACGGGGAGGGGCGGCGTGAACACTGAAGCTTTCTTT.

V is TRBV18 and J is TRBJ2-3, with 10 bases lining up with TRBD1. The CDR3 contains 16 residues. CDR1 and CDR2 from the germline V gene are KGHSH and LQKENI. The V segment lost 1 base and the J segment 1 base; nucleotides outside the gene matches: 2. The DNA of the CDR3 is TGTGCCAGCTCACCACGACAGGGGGCCGGCACAGATACGCAGTATTTT. It codes for CASSPRQGAGTDTQYF.

The rearrangement joins TRBV5-4 to TRBJ1-1, with TRBD1 as a possible D gene (6 bases). The V end was cut by 6 bases, the J end by 0 bases, with 12 bases between. The germline gives CDR1 SGHNT, CDR2 YYREEE (reference sequence). This CDR3 spans 14 amino acids. CDR3 coding DNA: TGTGCCAGCACCCAGGGGCAGATGAACACTGAAGCTTTCTTT. The encoded protein is CASTQGQMNTEAFF.

The chain employs TRBV30 and TRBJ1-5; D possibly corresponds to TRBD1 (6 bases). The V and J ends lost 2 bases and 1 base respectively, with 9 bases between them. Germline loops: CDR1 GTSNPN, CDR2 SVGIG (reference sequence). This CDR3 region has 14 residues. The CDR3 bases are TGTGCCTGGAGTACAGGGTTCAGCAATCAGCCCCAGCATTTT. This codes for CAWSTGFSNQPQHF.

The chain uses TRBV2 and TRBJ1-1; 7 bases are shared with TRBD1. CDR1 and CDR2 (germline): SNHLY, FYNNEI. This CDR3 has 13 residues. The junction had 9 bases not matched to a gene; V was cut back by 8 bases and J by 6 bases. CDR3 residues: CASRDSGISEAFF. The CDR3 DNA reads TGTGCCAGCCGGGACAGTGGGATCTCTGAAGCTTTCTTT.

This chain links TRBV19 with TRBJ1-5, with TRBD1 matching 7 bases. V was pared by 7 bases and J by 1 base, with 4 bases of the junction left unmatched. Germline V gene lookup returns CDR1 LNHDA and CDR2 SQIVND (reference sequence). The CDR3 consists of 14 residues. DNA of the CDR3: TGTGCCAGTACCGGGACAGCGAGCAATCAGCCCCAGCATTTT. Residues: CASTGTASNQPQHF.

The chain links TRBV10-3 to TRBJ2-7, with 11 bases aligning to TRBD2. CDR3 length equals 15 residues. In germline, CDR1 is ENHRY, CDR2 SYGVKD. With V trimmed by 6 bases and J by 6 bases, 10 bases remained unmatched. The CDR3, as DNA: TGTGCCATCAGGGCTGATAGCGGGAGGGCCCTCGAGCAGTACTTC. This gives the protein CAIRADSGRALEQYF.

The CDR3 loop reads CASSQIGQGRTGELFF. CDR3 DNA sequence: TGCGCCAGCAGCCAAATAGGACAGGGGCGCACCGGGGAGCTGTTTTTT. J is TRBJ2-2 and V is TRBV4-1; 9 bases are a match to TRBD1. The V gene's germline CDR1 is MGHRA and CDR2 YSYEKL. After removal of 2 bases from V and 4 bases from J, the junction contained 5 bases not matched to a gene. This CDR3 region has 16 residues.

This chain connects TRBV5-1 to TRBJ2-5; 9 nucleotides line up with TRBD1. The trim removed 5 bases at V and 0 bases at J, leaving 2 bases unmatched. The CDR3 has 14 amino acids. Germline-derived CDR1 and CDR2 are SGHRS and YFSETQ. As DNA, the CDR3 is TGCGCCAGCAGTGGACAGGGGAACCAAGAGACCCAGTACTTC. It is translated as CASSGQGNQETQYF. The whole variable domain, filled in from reference TRBV5-1 and TRBJ2-5, reads KAGVTQTPRYLIKTRGQQVTLSCSPISGHRSVSWYQQTPGQGLQFLFEYFSETQRNKGNFPGRFSGRQFSNSRSEMNVSTLELGDSALYLCASSGQGNQETQYFGPGTRLLVL.

The CDR3 coding sequence is TGTGCCAGCAGCTTAGGAGGTGCTAGCGGGGGCCTCTACAATGAGCAGTTCTTC. Amino acid sequence: CASSLGGASGGLYNEQFF. The V gene is TRBV7-2, the J gene TRBJ2-1; 10 positions agree with TRBD2. The V and J ends lost 1 base and 3 bases, in that order; junction bases with no gene match: 9. Germline values: CDR1 SGHTA, CDR2 FQGNSA. The CDR3 spans 18 residues. The full variable domain, completed using reference TRBV7-2 and TRBJ2-1, is GAGVSQSPSNKVTEKGKDVELRCDPISGHTALYWYRQSLGQGLEFLIYFQGNSAPDKSGLPSDRFSAERTGGSVSTLTIQRTQQEDSAVYLCASSLGGASGGLYNEQFFGPGTRLTVL.

The CDR3 protein is CASSWRVQGPSGNTIYF. The DNA for the CDR3 is TGTGCCAGCAGCTGGAGGGTGCAGGGCCCATCTGGAAACACCATATATTTT. The rearrangement links TRBV5-6 to TRBJ1-3; D may be TRBD1 (5 bases). Deletions cut 3 bases from V and 1 base from J, with 17 bases between. CDR3 size: 17 residues. Germline-derived CDR1 and CDR2 are SGHDT and YYEEEE.

The chain uses TRBV27 and TRBJ2-7; 12 nucleotides match TRBD2. CDR3 length: 14 residues. After removal of 6 bases from V and 6 bases from J, the junction contained 6 bases not matched to a gene. From germline, CDR1 is MNHEY and CDR2 SMNVEV (reference sequence). CDR3 in amino acids: CASSASGGAREQYF. The CDR3, as DNA: TGTGCCAGCAGCGCTAGCGGGGGGGCCCGCGAGCAGTACTTC.

V gene TRBV27 combines with J gene TRBJ1-1; D unresolved. This CDR3 has 14 amino acids. The V and J ends lost 2 bases and 4 bases respectively, with 11 bases between them. Germline V lookup: CDR1 MNHEY, CDR2 SMNVEV (reference sequence). The CDR3 DNA reads as TGTGCCAGCAGTTTAAGAGGAAGTCGCACTGAAGCTTTCTTT. This gives the protein CASSLRGSRTEAFF.

This clone was counted a few times. The chain links TRBV11-2 to TRBJ2-7; a weak D match, TRBD2 (5 bases). V was pared by 4 bases and J by 0 bases, with 7 bases between. CDR1 is SGHAT and CDR2 is FQNNGV in the germline V gene. The CDR3 consists of 13 residues. Here the CDR3 reads CASSSRDSYEQYF. CDR3 DNA: TGTGCCAGCAGCTCCCGGGACTCCTACGAGCAGTACTTC.

The chain links TRBV13 to TRBJ1-1, with D possibly matching TRBD1 (6 bases). CDR1 is PRHDT, CDR2 FYEKMQ, per germline (reference sequence). Trimming took 2 bases from V and 5 from J, leaving 9 bases between them. The CDR3 contains 13 residues. The CDR3 sequence: CASSLQGPTEAFF. For the CDR3, the DNA is TGTGCCAGCAGCTTACAGGGGCCGACTGAAGCTTTCTTT.

This rearrangement joins TRBV27 to TRBJ2-1; TRBD2 is a possible D gene (6 bases). The CDR3 covers 15 residues. Trimming removed 6 bases at V and 0 bases at J, with 12 bases between. Looked up from germline, CDR1 is MNHEY and CDR2 is SMNVEV (reference sequence). CDR3 nucleotide sequence: TGTGCCAGCAGCTGGGACTCCAGCTCCTACAATGAGCAGTTCTTC. It is translated as CASSWDSSSYNEQFF.

CDR3 coding DNA: TGCGCCAGCAGCCAGGAGACTAGCGGGGTGACCCAGTACTTC. Protein product: CASSQETSGVTQYF. The V gene is TRBV4-1, the J gene TRBJ2-5, with 11 bases identical to TRBD2. Per the germline V gene, CDR1 is MGHRA and CDR2 is YSYEKL. V shed 3 bases, J shed 7 bases, and the junction held 4 bases outside the gene matches. The CDR3 spans 14 residues.

This chain connects TRBV9 to TRBJ2-1; 16 bases are a match to TRBD2. The trim removed 4 bases at V and 2 bases at J, leaving 12 bases unmatched. CDR1 SGDLS and CDR2 YYNGEE come from the germline V gene. The CDR3 is made up of 20 amino acids. The CDR3 sequence is CASSLGAGTSGGAPYNEQFF. The CDR3 DNA sequence: TGTGCCAGCAGCCTAGGGGCCGGGACTAGCGGGGGGGCACCCTACAATGAGCAGTTCTTC.

The chain joins TRBV6-6 to TRBJ2-1; D gene unclear. V lost 5 bases, J lost 9 bases, and 11 bases lay in between. Germline CDR1 reads MNHNY; CDR2 reads SVGAGI (reference sequence). The CDR3 has 12 amino acids. DNA of the CDR3: TGTGCCAGCAGTCCCAGTGTAAGTGAGCAGTTCTTC. Amino acids: CASSPSVSEQFF.

The gene calls are TRBV9 and TRBJ1-3, with D hard to call. Trimming cost V 2 bases and J 0 bases, with 9 bases left between them. Germline V gene sequence: CDR1 SGDLS, CDR2 YYNGEE. The CDR3 is 15 residues long. This chain's CDR3 is CASSVAAYSGNTIYF. CDR3 DNA sequence: TGTGCCAGCAGCGTGGCGGCCTACTCTGGAAACACCATATATTTT.